Given below is one TCR beta chain in context. The antigen remains undetermined. This specimen belongs to a study of cytomegalovirus exposure and HLA in healthy donors. About the research overall: A subsequent analysis reported that the 110 or so validation repertoires were produced on the same platform that had also been used for the roughly 700 first-cohort repertoires.

Regarding the study as a whole: Overall, around 160 TCR beta chains were annotated as cytomegalovirus-associated. The dataset shows that most TCR sequences were rare, while some public TCRs occurred in many donors. The classifier reportedly diagnosed cytomegalovirus status with high specificity and sensitivity.

Clones were sequenced by immunoSEQ multiplex PCR, and TCRdb holds only the in-frame ones, with some missing. The sample shows about 180,000 clones, approximately 81% of them seen only once. This CDR3 contains 17 residues. Germline loops: CDR1 SGHRS, CDR2 YFSETQ. Trimming at V came to 1 base and at J to 3 bases, leaving 7 bases not matched to a gene. This chain joins TRBV5-1 and TRBJ2-1, with 10 bases identical to TRBD2. The source material was PBMCs. The source of this sequence is a man between 18 and 29 years old in good health and CMV-seropositive. CDR3 protein: CASSLILAGAGYNEQFF. CDR3 bases: TGCGCCAGCAGCTTGATTCTAGCGGGAGCGGGCTACAATGAGCAGTTCTTC.